Included here is one T cell receptor beta chain sequence, with context. The data were taken from a study of blood T cell repertoires in COVID-19. Looking at the study overall: The origin of the acute and convalescent COVID-19 samples was the United States, Italy and Spain. Sources were T cells, B-cell-depleted T cells, or PBMCs; the material itself was cDNA or gDNA.

V was clipped by 5 bases and J by 3 bases, with 10 bases between them. The CDR3 extends over 13 amino acids. Repertoires were generated with immunoSEQ multiplex PCR, while TCRdb's copy carries only in-frame clones and drops some. The sample includes roughly 63,000 clones, roughly nine tenths seen only once; the top ten take approximately 7.4%. V and J are TRBV12-3 or TRBV12-4 and TRBJ1-1; no reliable D call. The clonotype comes from a man aged 50 to 59 with active COVID-19. The sequencing input was peripheral blood. The CDR3 is CASSKRRDTEAFF. DNA of the CDR3: TGTGCCAGCAGTAAACGACGGGACACTGAAGCTTTCTTT.